Below are 27 T cell receptor beta chains sequenced from a single sample in a study of persistence of HIV-infected CD4 T cells. Cells were stimulated with CMV-infected fibroblast lysates at 8 to 10 ug/mL. Sorting of responding CD4+ T cells relied on upregulated CD40 ligand together with CD69. These receptors' antigens are unknown. The libraries were made with immunoSEQ version 4 in survey mode. TCRdb's copy holds only in-frame clones and misses some; the assay was immunoSEQ multiplex PCR. The profile shows about 20,000 clones, about 80% of them singletons. The material sequenced was CD4+ T cells sorted from PBMCs after approximately 20-hour stimulation, taken from a patient who received antiretroviral therapy. The receptors originated from an adult man with HIV who was CMV-seropositive.

The chain employs TRBV10-2 and TRBJ2-7, with 10 bases aligning to TRBD1. The CDR3 is 14 residues long. Germline loops: CDR1 WSHSY, CDR2 SAAADI. Unmatched junction bases numbered 3, after V lost 5 bases and J lost 2 bases. The CDR3 coding sequence is TGCGCCAGCAGTAGGGGACAGGGGCCCTACGAGCAGTACTTC. It translates to CASSRGQGPYEQYF.

This clone was recorded once. The chain has TRBV28 and TRBJ2-1; 14 bases match TRBD2. Germline CDR1 reads MDHEN; CDR2 reads SYDVKM. The CDR3 totals 14 residues. V lost 7 bases to trimming and J lost 9 bases; unmatched junction nucleotides: 5. The CDR3 nucleotides are TGTGCCAGCACGACTAGCGGGGGGGTTTTTGAGCAGTTCTTC. It codes for CASTTSGGVFEQFF.

The gene calls are TRBV4-1 and TRBJ1-5, with D tentatively TRBD1 (5 bases). CDR1 and CDR2 from the germline V gene are MGHRA and YSYEKL. The V gene lost 2 bases and the J gene lost 5 bases, with 7 bases spanning the gap. The CDR3 contains 13 residues. As DNA, the CDR3 is TGCGCCAGCAGCCAACAGGGAGATCAGCCCCAGCATTTT. This codes for CASSQQGDQPQHF.

This chain joins TRBV5-1 and TRBJ2-5; D is undetermined. The germline gives CDR1 SGHRS, CDR2 YFSETQ. V lost 0 bases, J lost 7 bases, and 13 bases lay in between. The CDR3 contains 14 residues. The CDR3 region is CASSLDSGGGTQYF. The CDR3 DNA follows: TGCGCCAGCAGCTTGGACTCGGGTGGCGGGACCCAGTACTTC.

This clone occurred a few times. The chain is built from TRBV7-9 and TRBJ1-2; possible D gene TRBD1, 6 bases. V lost 6 bases and J 6 bases, leaving 11 bases between the germline ends. This CDR3 is built from 12 residues. Germline CDR1 and CDR2: SEHNR and FQNEAQ (reference sequence). The CDR3 region is CASRQGGDGYTF. The CDR3 DNA is TGTGCCAGCAGACAGGGAGGAGATGGCTACACCTTC.

This clone was detected only once. V usage is TRBV24-1 and J usage is TRBJ2-1, with TRBD2 matching 8 bases. The junction had 8 bases not matched to a gene; V was cut back by 3 bases and J by 2 bases. CDR1 and CDR2 (germline): KGHDR, SFDVKD. This CDR3 is 17 amino acids long. CDR3 amino acids: CATSDQRGSRAYNEQFF. The CDR3 DNA sequence: TGTGCCACCAGTGATCAGCGGGGGTCGCGGGCCTACAATGAGCAGTTCTTC.

The rearrangement uses TRBV5-1 and TRBJ1-4; D remains unclear. CDR3 length: 13 residues. Germline CDR1 SGHRS, CDR2 YFSETQ. The ends were cut back, 4 bases at V and 3 bases at J, with 7 bases in the middle. The CDR3 here is CASSLGPNEKLFF. CDR3 nucleotide sequence: TGCGCCAGCAGCCTGGGCCCTAATGAAAAACTGTTTTTT.

The rearrangement joins TRBV6-5 to TRBJ2-7; D may correspond to TRBD1 or TRBD2 (5 bases each). This CDR3 contains 14 residues. Germline V gives CDR1 MNHEY, CDR2 SVGAGI. Trimming cost V 11 bases and J 2 bases, with 19 bases left between them. CDR3 sequence: CASYRDGTTYEQYF. CDR3 coding DNA: TGTGCCTCCTACCGGGACGGAACCACCTACGAGCAGTACTTC.

The chain's CDR3 is CASTPLAGGRNEQFF. For the CDR3, the DNA is TGTGCCAGCACGCCGCTAGCGGGGGGGAGGAATGAGCAGTTCTTC. This chain uses TRBV7-9 with TRBJ2-1, with 12 bases matching TRBD2. Per germline, CDR1 SEHNR and CDR2 FQNEAQ (reference sequence). The CDR3 sequence is 15 residues long. V was pared by 7 bases and J by 7 bases, with 8 bases of the junction left unmatched.

The V and J genes are TRBV15 and TRBJ2-3; the D is unclear. This CDR3 is 15 amino acids long. CDR1 is LNHNV and CDR2 is YYDKDF in the germline V gene (reference sequence). V shed 2 bases and J shed 0 bases, with 9 bases lying between them. CDR3 protein: CATSRRTPSTDTQYF. CDR3 sequence (DNA): TGTGCCACCAGCAGACGGACGCCCAGCACAGATACGCAGTATTTT.

This clone was counted a few times. V gene TRBV7-2 combines with J gene TRBJ1-1; D uncertain. The CDR3 has 14 residues. Germline V gives CDR1 SGHTA, CDR2 FQGNSA. V lost 5 bases and J lost 8, with 18 bases in between. The CDR3 loop reads CASSARVTDREAFF. The CDR3 DNA reads as TGTGCCAGCAGCGCTAGAGTCACTGATAGGGAAGCTTTCTTT. The full variable domain, with the rest looked up from reference TRBV7-2 and TRBJ1-1, is GAGVSQSPSNKVTEKGKDVELRCDPISGHTALYWYRQSLGQGLEFLIYFQGNSAPDKSGLPSDRFSAERTGGSVSTLTIQRTQQEDSAVYLCASSARVTDREAFFGQGTRLTVV.

The chain joins TRBV7-2 to TRBJ2-7; weak D call: TRBD1 (6 bases). Germline assignment: CDR1 SGHTA and CDR2 FQGNSA. The ends were cut back, 3 bases at V and 2 bases at J, with 11 bases in the middle. The CDR3 is 14 residues long. CDR3 in DNA: TGTGCCAGCAGCTTCTCAGGACAGACCTACGAGCAGTACTTC. Translating gives CASSFSGQTYEQYF. The entire variable domain, with the rest obtained from reference TRBV7-2 and TRBJ2-7, is as follows: GAGVSQSPSNKVTEKGKDVELRCDPISGHTALYWYRQSLGQGLEFLIYFQGNSAPDKSGLPSDRFSAERTGGSVSTLTIQRTQQEDSAVYLCASSFSGQTYEQYFGPGTRLTVT.

V is TRBV4-1 and J is TRBJ1-4, with unresolved D. Per germline, CDR1 MGHRA and CDR2 YSYEKL. V was clipped by 4 bases and J by 4 bases, with 10 bases between them. CDR3 length equals 14 residues. The DNA for the CDR3 is TGCGCCAGCAGCCTCTACGGTAGTAATGAAAAACTGTTTTTT. This translates into CASSLYGSNEKLFF.

This rearrangement joins TRBV29-1 to TRBJ1-1; D is uncertain. Germline V gene lookup returns CDR1 SQVTM and CDR2 ANQGSEA. CDR3 length equals 12 residues. V gave up 5 bases and J gave up 1 base, with 8 bases separating them. This CDR3 is CSVTVQNTEAFF. The DNA of the CDR3 is TGCAGCGTTACAGTACAGAACACTGAAGCTTTCTTT.

The chain couples TRBV5-1 to TRBJ2-7, with TRBD1 identical over 9 bases. Germline CDR1 reads SGHRS; CDR2 reads YFSETQ. The CDR3 extends over 15 amino acids. The J segment lost 1 base and the V segment lost 4 bases, leaving 6 bases of the junction unmatched. CDR3 residues: CASSLYRGPSYEQYF. The CDR3, as DNA: TGCGCCAGCAGCCTGTACAGGGGGCCTTCCTACGAGCAGTACTTC.

As concerns this clone: The sample has other DNA sequences that encode this CDR3 too. V is TRBV7-6 and J is TRBJ2-1; 9 positions match TRBD1. The CDR3 contains 15 residues. Germline V gene lookup returns CDR1 SGHVS and CDR2 FNYEAQ. Germline trimming cut 1 base from V and 7 bases from J; bases unmatched to any gene: 5. The chain's CDR3 is CASSLEGQGRNEQFF. The CDR3 DNA is TGTGCCAGCAGCTTAGAGGGACAGGGTAGGAATGAGCAGTTCTTC.

This clone was found a few times. The chain combines TRBV7-2 with TRBJ1-6, with a weak D call TRBD1 (6 bases). Trimming stripped 4 bases from V and 6 bases from J, with 13 bases between. CDR3 length equals 15 residues. The germline CDR1 and CDR2 sequences are SGHTA and FQGNSA. The CDR3 sequence is CASSSRQASNSPLHF. The CDR3 nucleotides read TGTGCCAGCAGCTCCCGACAGGCCAGTAATTCACCCCTCCACTTT.

The V gene is TRBV27, the J gene TRBJ1-4; TRBD1 matches at 7 bases. After removal of 5 bases from V and 3 bases from J, the junction contained 9 bases not matched to a gene. CDR1 and CDR2 from the germline V gene are MNHEY and SMNVEV (reference sequence). The CDR3 is made up of 16 amino acids. The CDR3 protein is CASSNFRGGPNEKLFF. The DNA for the CDR3 is TGTGCCAGCAGTAACTTCAGGGGGGGGCCTAATGAAAAACTGTTTTTT.

The rearrangement uses TRBV5-4 and TRBJ2-3; TRBD2 aligns across 13 bases. CDR1 and CDR2 from the germline V gene are SGHNT and YYREEE (reference sequence). J was trimmed by 7 bases and V by 0 bases; bases with no gene match: 5. The CDR3 sequence is 16 residues long. In DNA, the CDR3 is TGTGCCAGCAGCTTGGAGACTAGCGGGGGGTTCAATACGCAGTATTTT. Translated, it gives CASSLETSGGFNTQYF.

This clone turned up a few times. The J gene is TRBJ2-2, the V gene TRBV27, with TRBD1 matching 11 bases. Germline V gene sequence: CDR1 MNHEY, CDR2 SMNVEV (reference sequence). CDR3 length: 15 residues. V gave up 8 bases and J gave up 2 bases; unmatched junction bases: 4. CDR3 protein: CASGWTGGNTGELFF. The CDR3, as DNA: TGTGCCAGCGGGTGGACAGGGGGCAACACCGGGGAGCTGTTTTTT.

This chain uses TRBV18 with TRBJ1-1, with TRBD1 matching over 8 bases. This CDR3 comprises 15 residues. J gave up 2 bases and V 0 bases, and 2 bases lay outside the gene matches. Germline-derived CDR1 and CDR2 are KGHSH and LQKENI. The CDR3 sequence: CASSPPGQGNTEAFF. CDR3 nucleotides: TGTGCCAGCTCACCACCAGGACAGGGAAACACTGAAGCTTTCTTT.

The chain couples TRBV5-1 to TRBJ1-1; D is uncertain. Per germline, CDR1 SGHRS and CDR2 YFSETQ. This CDR3 is 15 amino acids long. Trimming took off 4 bases at V and 0 bases at J, with 13 bases between the two ends. The CDR3 DNA is TGCGCCAGCAGCCTGCTCGGGGAAGTGAACACTGAAGCTTTCTTT. This codes for CASSLLGEVNTEAFF. The variable domain in full, with the rest retrieved from reference TRBV5-1 and TRBJ1-1, is KAGVTQTPRYLIKTRGQQVTLSCSPISGHRSVSWYQQTPGQGLQFLFEYFSETQRNKGNFPGRFSGRQFSNSRSEMNVSTLELGDSALYLCASSLLGEVNTEAFFGQGTRLTVV.

The chain couples TRBV10-1 to TRBJ2-3; D may be TRBD1 (6 bases). Germline V gene sequence: CDR1 WNHNN, CDR2 SYGVQD (reference sequence). This CDR3 is 14 amino acids long. The V and J ends lost 5 bases and 7 bases respectively, with 16 bases between them. CDR3 loop: CASSSQGHPYTQYF. CDR3 sequence (DNA): TGCGCCAGCAGTTCTCAGGGACACCCCTATACGCAGTATTTT.

V and J are TRBV25-1 and TRBJ2-3; no clear D gene. V lost 4 bases, J lost 0 bases, and 2 bases lay in between. Germline V gives CDR1 MGHDK, CDR2 SYGVNS. The CDR3 has 12 amino acids. In DNA, the CDR3 is TGTGCCAGCAGTGGTAGCACAGATACGCAGTATTTT. Its translation: CASSGSTDTQYF.

This clone was detected only once. The chain recombines TRBV14 with TRBJ1-6; TRBD1 matches at 8 bases. Germline loops: CDR1 SGHDN, CDR2 FVKESK. Unmatched junction bases numbered 4, after V lost 1 base and J lost 11 bases. The CDR3 has 14 residues. The CDR3, as DNA: TGTGCCAGCAGCCAAGGACAGGGGTTCGCACCCCTCCACTTT. Its translation: CASSQGQGFAPLHF.

This clone appeared a single time. The rearrangement links TRBV27 to TRBJ1-4; no firm D call. Germline V gene lookup returns CDR1 MNHEY and CDR2 SMNVEV (reference sequence). The CDR3 is 13 residues long. Between the trimmed V and J ends, which lost 2 bases and 8 bases, there was a span of 9 bases. CDR3 in DNA: TGTGCCAGCAGTTTAGTGGTAGGAGAAAAACTGTTTTTT. Translated: CASSLVVGEKLFF.

The chain employs TRBV18 and TRBJ1-1, with D perhaps TRBD1 (5 bases). CDR1 is KGHSH and CDR2 is LQKENI in the germline V gene. The CDR3 runs to 16 residues. Trimming pared 2 bases from V and 4 bases from J, leaving 17 bases between. CDR3 residues: CASSPNLRGDSTEAFF. The DNA of the CDR3 is TGTGCCAGCTCACCAAATTTGCGGGGTGACAGCACTGAAGCTTTCTTT.